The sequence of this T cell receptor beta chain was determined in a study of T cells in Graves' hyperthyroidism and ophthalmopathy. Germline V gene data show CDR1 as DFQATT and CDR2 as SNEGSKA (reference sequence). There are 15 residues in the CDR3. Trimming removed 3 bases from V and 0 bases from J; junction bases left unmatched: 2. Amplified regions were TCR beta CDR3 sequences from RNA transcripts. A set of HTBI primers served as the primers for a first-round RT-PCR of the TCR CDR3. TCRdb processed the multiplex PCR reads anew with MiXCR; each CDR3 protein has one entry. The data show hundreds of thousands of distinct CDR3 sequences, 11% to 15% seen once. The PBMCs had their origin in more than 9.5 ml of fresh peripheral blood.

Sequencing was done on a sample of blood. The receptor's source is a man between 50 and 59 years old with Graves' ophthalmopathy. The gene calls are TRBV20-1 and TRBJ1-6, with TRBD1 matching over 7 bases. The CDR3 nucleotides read TGCAGTGCTAGTAACAGGGGCTCCTATAATTCACCCCTCCACTTT. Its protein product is CSASNRGSYNSPLHF.